This T cell receptor beta chain emerged from a study of early stage breast cancer tumors. Study outcomes and limitations: Comparing each tissue with blood distinguished tumor from normal in most of the 16 patients.

CDR1 is SGHTA, CDR2 FQGTGA, per germline. The CDR3 covers 14 residues. V was trimmed by 2 bases and J by 2 bases, leaving 9 bases between them. This clone appeared once. The antigen is unknown. Profiled with immunoSEQ multiplex PCR; TCRdb holds only in-frame clones, not every one. The table shows more than 55,000 clones, with 60% to 85% occurring only once. This receptor was identified in a person aged 25 to 39 with breast cancer. Sample: blood. The chain links TRBV7-3 to TRBJ1-1, with D maybe TRBD1 (6 bases). CDR3 DNA sequence: TGTGCCAGCAGCTTATTCGGGACAAACACTGAAGCTTTCTTT. Encoded protein: CASSLFGTNTEAFF.